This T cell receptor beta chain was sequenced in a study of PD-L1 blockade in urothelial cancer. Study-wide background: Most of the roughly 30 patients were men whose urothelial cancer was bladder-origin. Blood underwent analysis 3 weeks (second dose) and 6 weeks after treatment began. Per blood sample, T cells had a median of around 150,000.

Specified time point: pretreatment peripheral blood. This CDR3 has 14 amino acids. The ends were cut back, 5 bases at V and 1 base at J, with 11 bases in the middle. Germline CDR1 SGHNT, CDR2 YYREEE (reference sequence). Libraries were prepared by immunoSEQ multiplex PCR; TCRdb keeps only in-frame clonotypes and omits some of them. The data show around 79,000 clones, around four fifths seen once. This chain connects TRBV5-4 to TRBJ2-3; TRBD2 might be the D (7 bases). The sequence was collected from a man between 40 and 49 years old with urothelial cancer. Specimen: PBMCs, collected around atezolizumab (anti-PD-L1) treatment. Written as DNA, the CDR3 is TGTGCCAGCAGGAAGGGGGGGGGCACAGATACGCAGTATTTT. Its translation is CASRKGGGTDTQYF.